This T cell receptor beta chain was found in a study of OX40 agonist ivuxolimab in advanced cancers. In the study overall: Allowance was made for prior anti-PD-1, anti-PD-L1 or anti-CTLA-4 therapy, and 40% to 45% had some.

Whole-study results and caveats: The antigen specificity of the peripheral T cells (those that were expanded) was not determined. At doses 0.1 to 3.0 mg/kg, CD4+ and CD8+ clones expanded.

For this clone: No antigen is known for it.

Clones were read by immunoSEQ multiplex PCR, and TCRdb kept only the in-frame ones, dropping some. The sample lists tens of thousands of clones; approximately 88% were seen once. This CDR3 is 12 amino acids long. The germline V and J ends were trimmed by 4 bases and 7 bases, with 9 bases remaining between them. Germline assignment: CDR1 SGDLS and CDR2 YYNGEE. Sequencing used CD4+ or CD8+ T cells sorted from blood, obtained in a trial of the OX40 agonist ivuxolimab. This TCR derives from an adult with an advanced solid tumor such as melanoma, head and neck, liver or kidney cancer. The chain joins TRBV9 to TRBJ2-1; the D is unclear. This chain's CDR3 is CASSFHQNEQFF. The CDR3 region has the DNA TGTGCCAGCAGCTTTCACCAGAATGAGCAGTTCTTC.